The clone carrying this T cell receptor (beta chain) occurred a few times. Its specificity is unknown. PBMCs, at least 7 million per sample, were isolated. Extractions gave at least 5 micrograms of total RNA per sample. The source of the sample is a study of blood T cells in healthy people across ages. The study's findings and limits: One million T cells yielded diversity estimates that were considered underestimates. PBMCs left unsorted prevented a conclusive naive versus antigen-experienced comparison.

Per the germline V gene, CDR1 is ENHRY and CDR2 is SYGVKD. V was pared by 10 bases and J by 1 base, with 6 bases of the junction left unmatched. The CDR3 is 14 amino acids. The second PCR ran about 6 to 12 cycles with a sample-barcoded 5' primer and J-beta primers. In TCRdb, the 5' RACE reads were re-called with MiXCR into one record per CDR3 protein. The sample includes fewer than 800,000 distinct CDR3 sequences, roughly 32% seen only once; the top ten take about 16%. Material: blood. The receptor's source is an elderly woman in good health. The V call is TRBV10-3, the J call TRBJ1-5, with 8 bases lining up with TRBD1. The CDR3 coding sequence is TGTGCCACCGACAGGGGAGGAAGCAATCAGCCCCAGCATTTT. Translated: CATDRGGSNQPQHF.